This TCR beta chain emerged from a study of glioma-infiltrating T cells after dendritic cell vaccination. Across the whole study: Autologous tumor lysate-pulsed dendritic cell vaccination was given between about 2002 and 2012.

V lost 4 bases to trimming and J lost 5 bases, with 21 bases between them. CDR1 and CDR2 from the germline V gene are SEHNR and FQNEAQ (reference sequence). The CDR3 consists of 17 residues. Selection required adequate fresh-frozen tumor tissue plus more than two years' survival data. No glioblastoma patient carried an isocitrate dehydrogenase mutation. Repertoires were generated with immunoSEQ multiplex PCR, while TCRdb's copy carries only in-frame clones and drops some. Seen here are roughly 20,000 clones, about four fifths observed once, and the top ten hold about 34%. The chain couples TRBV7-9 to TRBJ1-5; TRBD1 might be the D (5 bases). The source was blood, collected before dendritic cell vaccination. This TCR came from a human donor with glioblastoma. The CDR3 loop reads CASSSDPGGRGDQPQHF. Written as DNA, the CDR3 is TGTGCCAGCAGCTCTGATCCGGGGGGAAGGGGAGATCAGCCCCAGCATTTT.